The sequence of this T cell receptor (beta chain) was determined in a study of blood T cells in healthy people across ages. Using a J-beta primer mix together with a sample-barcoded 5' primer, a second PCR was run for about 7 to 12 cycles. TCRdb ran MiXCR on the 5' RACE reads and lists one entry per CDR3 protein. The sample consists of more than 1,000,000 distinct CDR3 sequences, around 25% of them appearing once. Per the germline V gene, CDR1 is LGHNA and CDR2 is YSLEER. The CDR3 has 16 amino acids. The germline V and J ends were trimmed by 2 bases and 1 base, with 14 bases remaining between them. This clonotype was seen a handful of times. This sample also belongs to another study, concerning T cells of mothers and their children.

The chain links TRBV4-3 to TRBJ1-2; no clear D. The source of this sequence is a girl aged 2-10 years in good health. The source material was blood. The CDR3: CASSQLLGTSNYGYTF. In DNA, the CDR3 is TGCGCCAGCAGCCAATTATTGGGCACAAGTAACTATGGCTACACCTTC.